This TCR beta chain originates from a study of cytomegalovirus exposure and HLA in healthy donors. Study summary: Later, an analysis reported that the 130 or so validation repertoires had used the same platform as the roughly 660 first-cohort repertoires.

About this clone: Its specificity is unknown.

J was trimmed by 7 bases and V by 4 bases; bases with no gene match: 10. The germline V gene has CDR1 SGHRS and CDR2 YFSETQ. The CDR3 has 16 residues. The table came from immunoSEQ multiplex PCR; TCRdb's copy has only in-frame clones and leaves some out. The sample has a few hundred thousand clones; around four fifths are singletons. Study results and limitations: 150 or so TCR beta chains were listed as cytomegalovirus-associated.

The sequenced sample was PBMCs. This receptor was taken from a woman aged 25 to 45 in good health and CMV-seropositive. The chain has TRBV5-1 and TRBJ2-1; 11 bases match TRBD2. The CDR3, as DNA: TGCGCCAGCAGCCCCATAACTAGCGGGAGAGGTAATGAGCAGTTCTTC. This translates into CASSPITSGRGNEQFF. The full variable domain, its missing parts supplied by reference TRBV5-1 and TRBJ2-1, is KAGVTQTPRYLIKTRGQQVTLSCSPISGHRSVSWYQQTPGQGLQFLFEYFSETQRNKGNFPGRFSGRQFSNSRSEMNVSTLELGDSALYLCASSPITSGRGNEQFFGPGTRLTVL.